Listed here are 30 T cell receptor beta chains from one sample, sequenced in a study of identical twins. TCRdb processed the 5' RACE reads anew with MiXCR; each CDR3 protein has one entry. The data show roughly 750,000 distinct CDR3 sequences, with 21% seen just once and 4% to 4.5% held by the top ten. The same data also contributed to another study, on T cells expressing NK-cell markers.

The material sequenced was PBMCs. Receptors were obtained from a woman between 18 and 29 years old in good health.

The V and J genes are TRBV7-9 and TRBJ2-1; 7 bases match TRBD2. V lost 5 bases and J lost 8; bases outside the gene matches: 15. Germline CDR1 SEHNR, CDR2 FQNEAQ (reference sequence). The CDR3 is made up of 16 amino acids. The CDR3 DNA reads TGTGCCAGCAGCCTTGGAGCGGGATCCTCTTATGATGAGCAGTTCTTC. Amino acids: CASSLGAGSSYDEQFF.

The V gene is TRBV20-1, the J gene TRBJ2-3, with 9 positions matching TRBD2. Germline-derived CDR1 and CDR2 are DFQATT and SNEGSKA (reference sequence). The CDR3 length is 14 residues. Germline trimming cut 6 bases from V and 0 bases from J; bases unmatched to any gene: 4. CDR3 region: CSAPSGDSTDTQYF. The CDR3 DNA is TGCAGTGCCCCTAGCGGGGACAGCACAGATACGCAGTATTTT.

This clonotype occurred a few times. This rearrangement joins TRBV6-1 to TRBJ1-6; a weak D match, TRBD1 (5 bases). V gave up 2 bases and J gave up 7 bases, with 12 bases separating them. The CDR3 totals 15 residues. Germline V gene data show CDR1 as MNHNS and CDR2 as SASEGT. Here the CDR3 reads CASSELGVRNSPLHF. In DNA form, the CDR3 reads TGTGCCAGCAGTGAATTGGGGGTGAGGAATTCACCCCTCCACTTT.

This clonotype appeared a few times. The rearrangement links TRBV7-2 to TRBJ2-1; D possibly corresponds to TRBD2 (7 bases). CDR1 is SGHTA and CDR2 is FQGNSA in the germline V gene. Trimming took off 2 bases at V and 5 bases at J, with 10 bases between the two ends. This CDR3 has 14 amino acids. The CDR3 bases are TGTGCCAGCAGCTTATTCGGGGGGCACAATGAGCAGTTCTTC. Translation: CASSLFGGHNEQFF. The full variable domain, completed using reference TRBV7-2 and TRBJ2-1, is GAGVSQSPSNKVTEKGKDVELRCDPISGHTALYWYRQSLGQGLEFLIYFQGNSAPDKSGLPSDRFSAERTGGSVSTLTIQRTQQEDSAVYLCASSLFGGHNEQFFGPGTRLTVL.

CDR3 sequence: CASSHPQSPYEQYF. As DNA, the CDR3 is TGCGCCAGCAGCCACCCCCAATCCCCCTACGAGCAGTACTTC. This chain joins TRBV5-1 and TRBJ2-7; D is unresolved. The CDR3 contains 14 residues. V was cut by 4 bases and J by 2 bases, with 13 bases left in between. CDR1 SGHRS and CDR2 YFSETQ come from the germline V gene.

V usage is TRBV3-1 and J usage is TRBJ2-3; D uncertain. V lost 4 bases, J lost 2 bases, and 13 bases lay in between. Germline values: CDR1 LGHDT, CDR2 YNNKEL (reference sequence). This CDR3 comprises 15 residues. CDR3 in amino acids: CASSPRLGFTDTQYF. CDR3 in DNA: TGTGCCAGCAGCCCACGGTTGGGGTTCACAGATACGCAGTATTTT.

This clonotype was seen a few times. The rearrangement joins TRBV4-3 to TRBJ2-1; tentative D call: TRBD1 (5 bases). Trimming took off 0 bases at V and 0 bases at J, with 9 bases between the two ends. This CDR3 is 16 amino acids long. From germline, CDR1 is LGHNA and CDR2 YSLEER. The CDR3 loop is CASSQEERGSYNEQFF. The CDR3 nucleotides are TGCGCCAGCAGCCAAGAGGAAAGGGGCTCCTACAATGAGCAGTTCTTC.

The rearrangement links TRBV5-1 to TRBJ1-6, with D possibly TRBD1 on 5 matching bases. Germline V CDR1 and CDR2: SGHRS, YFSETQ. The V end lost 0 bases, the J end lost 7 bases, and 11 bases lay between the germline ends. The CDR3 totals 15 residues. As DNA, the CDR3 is TGCGCCAGCAGCTTGGGAGGGGAGAGCAATTCACCCCTCCACTTT. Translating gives CASSLGGESNSPLHF.

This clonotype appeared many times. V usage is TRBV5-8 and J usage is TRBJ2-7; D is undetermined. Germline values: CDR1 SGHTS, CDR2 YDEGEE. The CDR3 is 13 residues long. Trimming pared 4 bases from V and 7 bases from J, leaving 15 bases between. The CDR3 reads CASSGFRPEEQYF. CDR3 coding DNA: TGTGCCAGCAGCGGTTTTCGACCAGAGGAGCAGTACTTC.

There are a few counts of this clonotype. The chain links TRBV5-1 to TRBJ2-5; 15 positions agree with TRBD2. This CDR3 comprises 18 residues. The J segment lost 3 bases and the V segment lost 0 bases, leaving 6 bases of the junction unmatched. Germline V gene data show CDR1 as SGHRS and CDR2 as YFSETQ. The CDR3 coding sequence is TGCGCCAGCAGCTTGGGGACTAGCGGGGGGGCCGCGAAAGAGACCCAGTACTTC. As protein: CASSLGTSGGAAKETQYF.

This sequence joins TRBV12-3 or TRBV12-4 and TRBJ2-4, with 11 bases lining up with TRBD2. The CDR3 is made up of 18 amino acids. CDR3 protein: CTITLGLAAAIAKNIQYF. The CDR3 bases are TGTACCATCACCCTGGGACTAGCGGCTGCGATAGCCAAAAACATTCAGTACTTC.

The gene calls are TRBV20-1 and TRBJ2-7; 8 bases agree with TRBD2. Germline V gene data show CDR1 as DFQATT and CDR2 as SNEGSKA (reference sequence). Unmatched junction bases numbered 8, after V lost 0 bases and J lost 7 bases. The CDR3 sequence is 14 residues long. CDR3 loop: CSARDRAGAREQYF. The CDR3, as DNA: TGCAGTGCTAGAGATCGAGCGGGAGCGCGGGAGCAGTACTTC.

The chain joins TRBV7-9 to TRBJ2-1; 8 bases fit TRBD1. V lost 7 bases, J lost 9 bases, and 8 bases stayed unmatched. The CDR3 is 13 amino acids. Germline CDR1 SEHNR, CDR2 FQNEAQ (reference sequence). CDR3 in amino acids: CASTRTGSAEQFF. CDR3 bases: TGTGCCAGCACCAGGACAGGGTCGGCTGAGCAGTTCTTC.

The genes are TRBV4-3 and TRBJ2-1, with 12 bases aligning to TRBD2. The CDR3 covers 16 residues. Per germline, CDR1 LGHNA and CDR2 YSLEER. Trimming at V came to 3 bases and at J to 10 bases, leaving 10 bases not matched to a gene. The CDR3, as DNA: TGCGCCAGCAGCCATGTGACTAGCGGGAGAATTAACGAGCAGTTCTTC. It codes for CASSHVTSGRINEQFF.

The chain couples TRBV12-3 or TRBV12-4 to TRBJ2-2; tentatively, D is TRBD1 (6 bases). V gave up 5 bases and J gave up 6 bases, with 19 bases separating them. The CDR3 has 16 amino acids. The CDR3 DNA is TGTGCCAGCAGTCCCCCCCCCACAGGGCGTGCCGGGGAGCTGTTTTTT. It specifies CASSPPPTGRAGELFF.

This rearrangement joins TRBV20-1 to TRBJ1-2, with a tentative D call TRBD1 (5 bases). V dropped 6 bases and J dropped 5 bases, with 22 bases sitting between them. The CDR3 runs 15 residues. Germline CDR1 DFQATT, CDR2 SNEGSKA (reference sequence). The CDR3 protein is CSATLGGAGPYGYTF. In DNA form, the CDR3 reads TGCAGTGCCACCCTGGGAGGCGCAGGGCCTTATGGCTACACCTTC.

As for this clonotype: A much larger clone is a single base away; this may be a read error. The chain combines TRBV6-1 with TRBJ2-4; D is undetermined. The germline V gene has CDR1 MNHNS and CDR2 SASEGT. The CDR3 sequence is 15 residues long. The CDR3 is CASSLLGSAKNIHYF. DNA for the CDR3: TGTGCCAGCAGTCTGTTAGGTTCGGCCAAAAACATTCATTACTTC.

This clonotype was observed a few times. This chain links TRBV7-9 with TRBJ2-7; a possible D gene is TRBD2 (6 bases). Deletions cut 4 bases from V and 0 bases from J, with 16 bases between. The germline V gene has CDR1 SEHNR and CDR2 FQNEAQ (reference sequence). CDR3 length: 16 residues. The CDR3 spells CASSSPGRDFSYEQYF. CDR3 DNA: TGTGCCAGCAGCTCTCCGGGGCGGGACTTCTCCTACGAGCAGTACTTC.

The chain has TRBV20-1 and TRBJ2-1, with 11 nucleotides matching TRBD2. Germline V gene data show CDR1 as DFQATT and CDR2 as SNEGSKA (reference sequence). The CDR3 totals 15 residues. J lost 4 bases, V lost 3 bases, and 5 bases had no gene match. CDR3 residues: CSASAASGRYNEQFF. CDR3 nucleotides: TGCAGTGCTAGTGCGGCTAGCGGGAGGTACAATGAGCAGTTCTTC.

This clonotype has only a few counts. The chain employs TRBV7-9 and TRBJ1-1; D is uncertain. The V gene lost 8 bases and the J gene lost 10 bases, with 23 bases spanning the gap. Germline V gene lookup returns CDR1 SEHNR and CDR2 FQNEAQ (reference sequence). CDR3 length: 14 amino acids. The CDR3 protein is CASSHQSRAPRAFF. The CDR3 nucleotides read TGTGCCAGCTCTCATCAAAGTAGGGCTCCGAGAGCTTTCTTT.

CDR3 nucleotides: TGTGCCATCAGTGATTTAACGGGGGGGCTCGGAAATGAGCAGTTCTTC. Translating gives CAISDLTGGLGNEQFF. The rearrangement links TRBV10-3 to TRBJ2-1; 8 bases fit TRBD2. This CDR3 region has 16 residues. From germline, CDR1 is ENHRY and CDR2 SYGVKD. The V gene end was trimmed by 3 bases and the J gene end by 7 bases; junction bases not matched to a gene: 11.

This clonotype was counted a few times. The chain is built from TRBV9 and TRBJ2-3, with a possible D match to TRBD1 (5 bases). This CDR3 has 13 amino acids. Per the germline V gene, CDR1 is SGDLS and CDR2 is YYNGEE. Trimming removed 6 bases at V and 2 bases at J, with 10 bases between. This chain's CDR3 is CASNDRATDTQYF. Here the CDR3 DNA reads TGTGCCAGCAACGACAGAGCCACAGATACGCAGTATTTT.

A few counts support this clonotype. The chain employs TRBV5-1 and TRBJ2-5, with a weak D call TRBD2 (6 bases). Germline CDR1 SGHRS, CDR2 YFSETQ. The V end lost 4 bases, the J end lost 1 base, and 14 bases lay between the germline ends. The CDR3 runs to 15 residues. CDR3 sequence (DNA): TGCGCCAGCAGCCGCCGTCTAGCGCCCCAAGAGACCCAGTACTTC. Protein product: CASSRRLAPQETQYF.

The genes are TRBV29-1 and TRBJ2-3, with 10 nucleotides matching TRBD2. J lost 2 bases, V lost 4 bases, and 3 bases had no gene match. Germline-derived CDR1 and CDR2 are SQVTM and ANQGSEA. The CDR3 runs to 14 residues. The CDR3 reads CSVGLAGVTDTQYF. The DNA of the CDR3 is TGCAGCGTTGGTCTAGCGGGGGTCACAGATACGCAGTATTTT.

CDR3 region: CASSEGRRTEAFF. As DNA, the CDR3 is TGTGCCAGCAGCGAGGGGCGCAGGACTGAAGCTTTCTTT. The V call is TRBV9, the J call TRBJ1-1, with D possibly matching TRBD1 (5 bases). Germline CDR1 reads SGDLS; CDR2 reads YYNGEE. V lost 3 bases, J lost 5 bases, and 11 bases lay in between. This CDR3 region has 13 residues.

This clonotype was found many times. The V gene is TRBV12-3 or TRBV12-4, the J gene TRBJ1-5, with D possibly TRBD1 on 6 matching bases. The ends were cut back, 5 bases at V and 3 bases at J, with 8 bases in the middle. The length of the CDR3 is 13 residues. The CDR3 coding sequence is TGTGCCAGCAGTCGGACAGTCAATCAGCCCCAGCATTTT. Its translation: CASSRTVNQPQHF.

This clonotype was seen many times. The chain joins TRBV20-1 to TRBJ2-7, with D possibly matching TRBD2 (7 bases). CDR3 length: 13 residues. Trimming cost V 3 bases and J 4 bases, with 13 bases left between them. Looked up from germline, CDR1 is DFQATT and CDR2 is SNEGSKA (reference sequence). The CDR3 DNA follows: TGCAGTGCTAGTTATCGGGGGGCGTACGAGCAGTACTTC. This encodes CSASYRGAYEQYF.

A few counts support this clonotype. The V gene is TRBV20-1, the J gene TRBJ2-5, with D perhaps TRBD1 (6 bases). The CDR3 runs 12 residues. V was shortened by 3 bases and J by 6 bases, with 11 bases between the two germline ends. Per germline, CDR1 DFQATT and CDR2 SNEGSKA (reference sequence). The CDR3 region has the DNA TGCAGTGCTAGGGGGGCCTTTCAGACCCAGTACTTC. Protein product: CSARGAFQTQYF.

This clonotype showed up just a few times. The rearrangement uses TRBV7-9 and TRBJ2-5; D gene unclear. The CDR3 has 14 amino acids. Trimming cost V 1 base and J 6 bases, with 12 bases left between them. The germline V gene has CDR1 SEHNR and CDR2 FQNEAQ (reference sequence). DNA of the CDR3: TGTGCCAGCAGCTTAGACCCCTCCTCGAAGACCCAGTACTTC. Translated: CASSLDPSSKTQYF.

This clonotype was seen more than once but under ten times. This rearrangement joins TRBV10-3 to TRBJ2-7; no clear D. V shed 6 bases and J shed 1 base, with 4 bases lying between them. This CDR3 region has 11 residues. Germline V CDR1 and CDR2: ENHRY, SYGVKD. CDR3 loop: CAISRSYEQYF. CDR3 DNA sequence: TGTGCCATCAGCCGGTCCTACGAGCAGTACTTC.